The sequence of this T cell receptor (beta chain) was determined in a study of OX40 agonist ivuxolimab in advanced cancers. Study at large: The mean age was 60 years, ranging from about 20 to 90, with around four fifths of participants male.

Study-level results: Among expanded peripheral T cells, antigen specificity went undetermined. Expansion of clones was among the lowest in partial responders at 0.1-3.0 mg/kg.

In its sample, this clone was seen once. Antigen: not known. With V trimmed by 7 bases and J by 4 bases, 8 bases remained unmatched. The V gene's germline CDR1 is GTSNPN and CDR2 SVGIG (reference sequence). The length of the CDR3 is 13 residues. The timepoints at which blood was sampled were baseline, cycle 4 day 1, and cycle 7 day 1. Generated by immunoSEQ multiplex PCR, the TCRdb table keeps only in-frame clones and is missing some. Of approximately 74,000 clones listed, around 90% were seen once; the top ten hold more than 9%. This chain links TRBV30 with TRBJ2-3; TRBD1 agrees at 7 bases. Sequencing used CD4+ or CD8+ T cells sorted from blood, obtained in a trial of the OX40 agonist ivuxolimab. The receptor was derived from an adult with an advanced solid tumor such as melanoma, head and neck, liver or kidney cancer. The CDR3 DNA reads TGTGCCTTAAGTACAGGGGTCGCAGATACGCAGTATTTT. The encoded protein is CALSTGVADTQYF.